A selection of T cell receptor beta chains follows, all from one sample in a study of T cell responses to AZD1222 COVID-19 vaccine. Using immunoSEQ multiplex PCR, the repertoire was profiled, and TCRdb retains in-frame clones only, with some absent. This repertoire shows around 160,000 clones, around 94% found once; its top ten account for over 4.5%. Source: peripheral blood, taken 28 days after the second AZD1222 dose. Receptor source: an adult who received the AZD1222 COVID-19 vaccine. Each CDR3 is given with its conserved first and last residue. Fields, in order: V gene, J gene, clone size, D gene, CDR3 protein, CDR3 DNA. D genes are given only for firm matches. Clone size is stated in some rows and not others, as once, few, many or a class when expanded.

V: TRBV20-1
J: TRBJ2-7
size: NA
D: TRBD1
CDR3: CSATDRDYEQYF
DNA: TGCAGTGCTACTGACAGGGACTACGAGCAGTACTTC

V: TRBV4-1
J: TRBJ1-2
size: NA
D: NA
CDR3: CASGQEADARKSYGYTF
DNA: TGCGCCAGCGGCCAAGAGGCGGACGCCCGGAAGAGCTATGGCTACACCTTC

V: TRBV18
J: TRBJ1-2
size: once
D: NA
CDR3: CASSPLGDGGYTF
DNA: TGTGCCAGCTCACCCTTGGGGGATGGTGGCTACACCTTC

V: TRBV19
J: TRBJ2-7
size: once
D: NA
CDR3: CASSIYGSSYEQYF
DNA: TGTGCCAGTAGTATCTACGGGAGCTCCTACGAGCAGTACTTC

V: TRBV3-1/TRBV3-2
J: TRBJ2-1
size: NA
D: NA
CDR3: CASSRTNEQFF
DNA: TGTGCCAGCAGCCGGACAAATGAGCAGTTCTTC

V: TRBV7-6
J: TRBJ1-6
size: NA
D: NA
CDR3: CASSPQGFLGNSPLHF
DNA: TGTGCCAGCAGCCCCCAGGGTTTCTTAGGCAATTCACCCCTCCACTTT

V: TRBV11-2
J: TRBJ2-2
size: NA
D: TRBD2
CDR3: CASKLAGVTGELFF
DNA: TGTGCCAGCAAGCTAGCGGGAGTCACCGGGGAGCTGTTTTTT

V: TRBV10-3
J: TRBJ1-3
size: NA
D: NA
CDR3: CAISEAGNTIYF
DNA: TGTGCCATCAGTGAGGCTGGAAACACCATATATTTT

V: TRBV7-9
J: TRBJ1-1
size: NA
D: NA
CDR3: CASSWTENTEAFF
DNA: TGTGCCAGCAGCTGGACCGAGAACACTGAAGCTTTCTTT

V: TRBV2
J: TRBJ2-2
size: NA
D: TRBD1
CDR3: CASSYRTGSTGELFF
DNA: TGTGCCAGCAGCTATAGGACAGGGAGTACCGGGGAGCTGTTTTTT

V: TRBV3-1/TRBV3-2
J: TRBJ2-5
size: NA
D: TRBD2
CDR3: CASSQLGLAGGPGEETQYF
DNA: TGTGCCAGCAGCCAACTCGGACTAGCGGGAGGGCCCGGTGAAGAGACCCAGTACTTC

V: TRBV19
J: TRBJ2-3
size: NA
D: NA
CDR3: CASRTGTHFTDTQYF
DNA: TGTGCCAGTAGGACCGGGACTCACTTCACAGATACGCAGTATTTT

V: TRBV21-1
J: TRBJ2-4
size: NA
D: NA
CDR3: CASRGLNKNIQYF
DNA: TGTGCCAGCAGGGGGTTGAACAAAAACATTCAGTACTTC

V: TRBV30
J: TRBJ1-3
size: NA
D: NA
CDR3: CAWSYGSGNTIYF
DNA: TGTGCCTGGAGTTACGGCTCTGGAAACACCATATATTTT

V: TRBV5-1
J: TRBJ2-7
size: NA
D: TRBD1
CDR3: CASSPLQGIGSEQYF
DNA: TGCGCCAGCAGCCCACTACAGGGGATCGGTAGCGAGCAGTACTTC

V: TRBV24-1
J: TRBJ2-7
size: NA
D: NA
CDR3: CATSDGSYEQYF
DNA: TGTGCCACCAGTGATGGGTCTTACGAGCAGTACTTC

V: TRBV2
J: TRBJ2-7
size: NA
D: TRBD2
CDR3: CASSDFATSAPGQYF
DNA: TGTGCCAGCAGTGACTTCGCCACTAGCGCCCCCGGGCAGTACTTC

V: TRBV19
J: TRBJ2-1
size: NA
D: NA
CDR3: CASSEGSGGIAPYNEQFF
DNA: TGTGCCAGTAGTGAGGGGTCTGGGGGGATAGCCCCCTACAATGAGCAGTTCTTC

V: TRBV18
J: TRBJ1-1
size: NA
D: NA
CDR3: CASSRTDNTEAFF
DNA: TGTGCCAGCTCACGTACCGATAACACTGAAGCTTTCTTT

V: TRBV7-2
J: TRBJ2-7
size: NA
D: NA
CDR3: CASSLGQLPDEQYF
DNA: TGTGCCAGCAGCTTAGGGCAGCTCCCTGACGAGCAGTACTTC